The clone carrying this TCR beta chain was observed a few times. The antigen is undetermined. The data are from a study of naive and memory T cell subsets. Both TRBC1 and TRBC2 were covered by a beta constant-region primer of two equimolar oligonucleotides. An oligonucleotide with the SP2 primer and a 12-nucleotide UMI was ligated to the cDNA 3' end. Nested alpha and beta constant-region primers with the SP2 primer drove four PCR rounds on ligated cDNA. Using its own MiXCR run on the UMI-ligation and nested PCR reads, TCRdb lists one record per CDR3 protein. Of about 80,000 distinct CDR3 sequences listed, over 10% were seen once; the top ten hold about 0.93%. Trimming stripped 1 base from V and 1 base from J, with 8 bases between. CDR3 length: 15 residues. Whole-study findings and limits: In naive cells, over 85% of TCR sequences were seen only once. In CD4 and CD8 cells, diversity dropped from naive through EMRA.

The chain combines TRBV12-3 or TRBV12-4 with TRBJ1-5; D is unresolved. The source is a human donor in good health. The sequencing sample was made of central memory CD4+ T cells from blood. The CDR3 nucleotides are TGTGCCAGCAGTTTAGAGGGCTACAGCAATCAGCCCCAGCATTTT. It is translated as CASSLEGYSNQPQHF.